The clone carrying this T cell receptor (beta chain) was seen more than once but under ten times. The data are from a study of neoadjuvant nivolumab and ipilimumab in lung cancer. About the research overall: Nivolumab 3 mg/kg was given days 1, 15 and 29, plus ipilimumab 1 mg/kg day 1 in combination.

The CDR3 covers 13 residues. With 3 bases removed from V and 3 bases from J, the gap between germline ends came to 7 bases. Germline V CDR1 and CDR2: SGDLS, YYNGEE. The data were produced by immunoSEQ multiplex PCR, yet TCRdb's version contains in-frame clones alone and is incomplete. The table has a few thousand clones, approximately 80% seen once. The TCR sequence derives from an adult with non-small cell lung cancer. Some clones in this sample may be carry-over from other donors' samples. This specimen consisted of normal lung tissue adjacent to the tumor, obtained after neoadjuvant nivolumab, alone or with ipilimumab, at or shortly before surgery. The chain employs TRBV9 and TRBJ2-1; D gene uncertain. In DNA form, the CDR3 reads TGTGCCAGCAGCGCCAGCGACTACAATGAGCAGTTCTTC. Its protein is CASSASDYNEQFF.